These 31 T cell receptor beta chains were all obtained from the same sample, sequenced in a study of cytomegalovirus exposure and HLA in healthy donors. Clones were read by immunoSEQ multiplex PCR, and TCRdb kept only the in-frame ones, dropping some. The sample has 150,000 to 200,000 clones, 86% seen once. The sequencing input was PBMCs. Receptors originate from a woman aged 18-30 years in good health and CMV-seronegative.

The J gene is TRBJ2-3, the V gene TRBV4-1; perhaps TRBD2 as D (7 bases). The V end was cut by 0 bases, the J end by 0 bases, with 13 bases between. This CDR3 spans 17 amino acids. The germline CDR1 and CDR2 sequences are MGHRA and YSYEKL. CDR3 coding DNA: TGCGCCAGCAGCCAAGAAAGGCGGGGGCCCAGCACAGATACGCAGTATTTT. Encoded protein: CASSQERRGPSTDTQYF.

The chain combines TRBV6-4 with TRBJ1-3; D is ambiguous. Looked up from germline, CDR1 is MRHNA and CDR2 is SNTAGT. The CDR3 consists of 14 residues. V shed 5 bases and J shed 8 bases, with 16 bases lying between them. The CDR3 here is CASSPGPEADTIYF. CDR3 DNA: TGTGCCAGCAGTCCCGGGCCAGAAGCGGACACCATATATTTT.

The V call is TRBV30, the J call TRBJ2-5; a weak D match, TRBD2 (6 bases). This CDR3 contains 15 residues. V lost 1 base and J lost 5, with 17 bases in between. Germline CDR1 GTSNPN, CDR2 SVGIG (reference sequence). DNA for the CDR3: TGTGCCTGGAGTGGTCAGATCGGGGGTTGGGAGACCCAGTACTTC. Amino acids: CAWSGQIGGWETQYF.

For the CDR3, the DNA is TGTGCCAGCTCACCATCCTGGACAGGGGGCGGCACTGAAGCTTTCTTT. Translating it yields CASSPSWTGGGTEAFF. The rearrangement uses TRBV18 and TRBJ1-1, with TRBD1 matching 11 bases. The V and J ends lost 2 bases and 4 bases, in that order; junction bases with no gene match: 6. Germline values: CDR1 KGHSH, CDR2 LQKENI. The CDR3 loop spans 16 amino acids.

The chain carries TRBV27 and TRBJ2-7, with 7 nucleotides matching TRBD2. This CDR3 has 15 residues. The V gene end was trimmed by 3 bases and the J gene end by 2 bases; junction bases not matched to a gene: 7. Germline CDR1 is MNHEY and CDR2 is SMNVEV (reference sequence). The CDR3 DNA reads as TGTGCCAGCAGTTTCCGACTAGCAGGCCCCTACGAGCAGTACTTC. It specifies CASSFRLAGPYEQYF.

This chain's CDR3 is CASKTGGFYTEAFF. CDR3 sequence (DNA): TGTGCCAGCAAAACAGGGGGTTTTTACACTGAAGCTTTCTTT. The chain has TRBV27 and TRBJ1-1; the match to TRBD1 covers 8 bases. The CDR3 has 14 residues. V gave up 7 bases and J gave up 3 bases; unmatched junction bases: 7. From germline, CDR1 is MNHEY and CDR2 SMNVEV (reference sequence).

This clone is a singleton in its sample. This chain joins TRBV9 and TRBJ2-1; 9 bases are shared with TRBD2. After removal of 0 bases from V and 10 bases from J, the junction contained 8 bases not matched to a gene. Per germline, CDR1 SGDLS and CDR2 YYNGEE. The CDR3 has 15 residues. The chain's CDR3 is CASSVVRSGGPEQFF. The CDR3 nucleotides read TGTGCCAGCAGCGTAGTCCGAAGCGGGGGGCCCGAGCAGTTCTTC. The variable domain in full, with the rest retrieved from reference TRBV9 and TRBJ2-1, is DSGVTQTPKHLITATGQRVTLRCSPRSGDLSVYWYQQSLDQGLQFLIQYYNGEERAKGNILERFSAQQFPDLHSELNLSSLELGDSALYFCASSVVRSGGPEQFFGPGTRLTVL.

This sequence joins TRBV5-4 and TRBJ2-1, with D uncertain. Per the germline V gene, CDR1 is SGHNT and CDR2 is YYREEE (reference sequence). This CDR3 region has 15 residues. The germline V and J ends were trimmed by 0 bases and 0 bases, with 7 bases remaining between them. CDR3 protein: CASSLAWSSYNEQFF. The CDR3 DNA reads as TGTGCCAGCAGCTTGGCATGGAGCTCCTACAATGAGCAGTTCTTC.

This chain joins TRBV5-1 and TRBJ1-2; TRBD1 aligns across 7 bases. This CDR3 spans 12 amino acids. V lost 3 bases and J lost 6; bases outside the gene matches: 2. Germline V gives CDR1 SGHRS, CDR2 YFSETQ. The CDR3 DNA reads TGCGCCAGCAGCTCAGGGGGACATGGCTACACCTTC. Protein sequence: CASSSGGHGYTF.

The gene calls are TRBV27 and TRBJ2-2; D gene unclear. Trimming pared 0 bases from V and 8 bases from J, leaving 10 bases between. The CDR3 loop spans 14 amino acids. Germline CDR1 is MNHEY and CDR2 is SMNVEV (reference sequence). The CDR3 DNA reads TGTGCCAGCAGTTTATCGTCTAGATATGGGGAGCTGTTTTTT. Its protein is CASSLSSRYGELFF.

There are a few counts of this clone. This chain joins TRBV7-9 and TRBJ1-5; TRBD1 matches 8 bases. Trimming took 2 bases from V and 6 from J; bases not matched to a gene: 9. Germline CDR1 is SEHNR and CDR2 is FQNEAQ (reference sequence). The CDR3 consists of 16 residues. DNA of the CDR3: TGTGCCAGCAGCTTATATGGGACAGGCTCCAGTCAGCCCCAGCATTTT. Protein sequence: CASSLYGTGSSQPQHF.

The chain couples TRBV14 to TRBJ1-4; 8 nucleotides line up with TRBD1. The CDR3 is made up of 15 amino acids. Germline V lookup: CDR1 SGHDN, CDR2 FVKESK. V was pared by 4 bases and J by 7 bases, with 8 bases of the junction left unmatched. This CDR3 reads CASSRTGGSGEKLFF. Here the CDR3 DNA reads TGTGCCAGCAGCCGCACAGGGGGGAGTGGTGAAAAACTGTTTTTT. Full variable domain (rest looked up from reference TRBV14 and TRBJ1-4): EAGVTQFPSHSVIEKGQTVTLRCDPISGHDNLYWYRRVMGKEIKFLLHFVKESKQDESGMPNNRFLAERTGGTYSTLKVQPAELEDSGVYFCASSRTGGSGEKLFFGSGTQLSVL.

The genes are TRBV5-1 and TRBJ1-4, with a weak D call TRBD1 (5 bases). This CDR3 spans 17 amino acids. The germline CDR1 and CDR2 sequences are SGHRS and YFSETQ. Trimming cost V 5 bases and J 1 base, with 18 bases left between them. CDR3 nucleotide sequence: TGCGCCAGCAGGCTTCGGGGGGATTTTAGAACTAATGAAAAACTGTTTTTT. It codes for CASRLRGDFRTNEKLFF.

The chain employs TRBV10-3 and TRBJ2-7; 7 positions agree with TRBD1. This CDR3 is built from 14 residues. The ends lost 6 bases at V and 4 bases at J; junction bases unmatched: 9. CDR1 and CDR2 (germline): ENHRY, SYGVKD. The chain's CDR3 is CAIRTEKQGYEQYF. CDR3 DNA sequence: TGTGCCATCAGGACCGAAAAACAGGGGTACGAGCAGTACTTC.

A few counts support this clone. The V call is TRBV5-4, the J call TRBJ1-1; D is perhaps TRBD1 (5 bases). V was clipped by 4 bases and J by 4 bases, with 8 bases between them. In germline, CDR1 is SGHNT, CDR2 YYREEE (reference sequence). CDR3 length equals 12 residues. The CDR3 here is CASSPGGTEAFF. The CDR3 DNA reads TGTGCCAGCAGCCCCGGGGGCACTGAAGCTTTCTTT.

The DNA of the CDR3 is TGCGCCAGCAGCCAAGGACAGGGATGGACCGGGGAGCTGTTTTTT. Translation: CASSQGQGWTGELFF. The chain links TRBV4-1 to TRBJ2-2, with 7 bases lining up with TRBD1. The ends lost 1 base at V and 5 bases at J; junction bases unmatched: 4. CDR1 is MGHRA and CDR2 is YSYEKL in the germline V gene. CDR3 size: 15 residues.

The J gene is TRBJ2-7, the V gene TRBV7-6; D is unclear. The CDR3 totals 12 residues. V gave up 2 bases and J gave up 6 bases, with 8 bases separating them. Germline values: CDR1 SGHVS, CDR2 FNYEAQ. The CDR3 here is CASSLNGREQYF. The CDR3 DNA follows: TGTGCCAGCAGCTTAAATGGGCGCGAGCAGTACTTC.

The J gene is TRBJ1-1, the V gene TRBV4-1; maybe TRBD1 (6 bases). This CDR3 is 20 amino acids long. V was trimmed by 3 bases and J by 2 bases, leaving 28 bases between them. Germline CDR1 MGHRA, CDR2 YSYEKL. CDR3 region: CASSHPLRPGQGKVNTEAFF. The CDR3 DNA reads as TGCGCCAGCAGCCATCCCTTAAGACCGGGACAAGGGAAAGTAAACACTGAAGCTTTCTTT.

The chain is built from TRBV19 and TRBJ1-5, with a possible D match to TRBD1 (5 bases). Per the germline V gene, CDR1 is LNHDA and CDR2 is SQIVND (reference sequence). This CDR3 has 15 residues. Trimming shortened V by 10 bases and J by 5 bases, and 21 bases separated the two germline ends. The CDR3 DNA sequence: TGTGCCATTTCCCTCAGCGGGACCGTAGATCAGCCCCAGCATTTT. This gives the protein CAISLSGTVDQPQHF.

The rearrangement joins TRBV5-6 to TRBJ2-7; D gene ambiguous. Looked up from germline, CDR1 is SGHDT and CDR2 is YYEEEE. Trimming took off 4 bases at V and 2 bases at J, with 7 bases between the two ends. The CDR3 has 12 residues. This chain's CDR3 is CASSAEPYEQYF. The CDR3 DNA sequence: TGTGCCAGCAGCGCGGAGCCCTACGAGCAGTACTTC.

A few counts support this clone. Because the CDR3's place on the DNA is in doubt, the DNA is left out and the CDR3 is given as listed by TCRdb. The rearrangement joins TRBV2 to TRBJ1-3. The CDR3 contains 14 residues when both ends are counted. CDR1 and CDR2 (germline): SNHLY, FYNNEI. The CDR3: CASSTSGSGNTIYF.

CDR3: CASSPLPRTGANSPLHF. The CDR3 DNA follows: TGTGCCAGCAGCCCGCTCCCTCGGACAGGGGCGAATTCACCCCTCCACTTT. The rearrangement links TRBV5-8 to TRBJ1-6; 9 bases are a match to TRBD1. Germline loops: CDR1 SGHTS, CDR2 YDEGEE. The ends lost 4 bases at V and 7 bases at J; junction bases unmatched: 12. The CDR3 has 17 amino acids.

This chain connects TRBV10-3 to TRBJ1-2, with no clear D. With 3 bases removed from V and 4 bases from J, the gap between germline ends came to 9 bases. The V gene's germline CDR1 is ENHRY and CDR2 SYGVKD. There are 13 residues in the CDR3. Here the CDR3 reads CAISEDTRYGYTF. CDR3 nucleotide sequence: TGTGCCATCAGTGAAGACACCCGCTATGGCTACACCTTC.

The J gene is TRBJ2-7, the V gene TRBV4-1; 8 bases map to TRBD1. The CDR3 is made up of 14 amino acids. Germline CDR1 MGHRA, CDR2 YSYEKL. Losses at the gene ends were 5 bases for V and 5 bases for J; bases not matched to a gene: 8. As DNA, the CDR3 is TGCGCCAGCAGCGCCGCTCGGACAGGGAACGAGCAGTACTTC. Residues: CASSAARTGNEQYF.

The rearrangement links TRBV19 to TRBJ1-5; 11 bases agree with TRBD1. This CDR3 spans 15 amino acids. From germline, CDR1 is LNHDA and CDR2 SQIVND (reference sequence). J gave up 5 bases and V 8 bases, and 8 bases lay outside the gene matches. The CDR3 loop is CASQPGQGGYQPQHF. The CDR3 DNA reads as TGTGCCAGTCAACCGGGACAGGGGGGTTATCAGCCCCAGCATTTT.

The V and J genes are TRBV5-1 and TRBJ1-3, with D possibly TRBD1 on 5 matching bases. Per germline, CDR1 SGHRS and CDR2 YFSETQ. With 6 bases removed from V and 0 bases from J, the gap between germline ends came to 13 bases. This CDR3 contains 15 residues. The DNA of the CDR3 is TGCGCCAGCATGAGGACATTTGCCTCTGGAAACACCATATATTTT. This sequence encodes CASMRTFASGNTIYF.

The chain uses TRBV5-1 and TRBJ1-2, with 8 positions matching TRBD1. CDR1 and CDR2 from the germline V gene are SGHRS and YFSETQ. V lost 0 bases to trimming and J lost 8 bases; unmatched junction nucleotides: 9. The CDR3 is 15 amino acids. The CDR3 loop reads CASSLVAGTGWGYTF. CDR3 nucleotides: TGCGCCAGCAGCTTGGTTGCCGGGACAGGCTGGGGCTACACCTTC. The full variable domain, completed using reference TRBV5-1 and TRBJ1-2, is KAGVTQTPRYLIKTRGQQVTLSCSPISGHRSVSWYQQTPGQGLQFLFEYFSETQRNKGNFPGRFSGRQFSNSRSEMNVSTLELGDSALYLCASSLVAGTGWGYTFGSGTRLTVV.

V is TRBV5-1 and J is TRBJ1-4; 9 positions match TRBD1. The V and J ends lost 5 bases and 3 bases, in that order; junction bases with no gene match: 5. The CDR3 consists of 15 residues. Per the germline V gene, CDR1 is SGHRS and CDR2 is YFSETQ. CDR3 sequence: CASRPGTGPNEKLFF. The CDR3 DNA is TGCGCCAGCAGGCCCGGGACAGGGCCTAATGAAAAACTGTTTTTT.

The V gene is TRBV6-4, the J gene TRBJ2-5; TRBD2 aligns across 9 bases. Germline trimming cut 4 bases from V and 5 bases from J; bases unmatched to any gene: 8. There are 15 residues in the CDR3. Germline V gene data show CDR1 as MRHNA and CDR2 as SNTAGT. DNA for the CDR3: TGTGCCAGCAGTGCATGGCGGGAGGGCCGCGAGACCCAGTACTTC. It specifies CASSAWREGRETQYF.

V gene TRBV7-6 combines with J gene TRBJ2-7; D might be TRBD1 (6 bases). V lost 5 bases to trimming and J lost 2 bases, with 16 bases between them. The CDR3 consists of 15 residues. Germline CDR1 is SGHVS and CDR2 is FNYEAQ. As DNA, the CDR3 is TGTGCCAGCAGCCACTCCCGCAGGGGAACCTACGAGCAGTACTTC. It encodes CASSHSRRGTYEQYF.

J is TRBJ2-5 and V is TRBV30; the D gene is possibly TRBD2 (6 bases). The CDR3 has 11 amino acids. The germline gives CDR1 GTSNPN, CDR2 SVGIG (reference sequence). V gave up 5 bases and J gave up 2 bases, with 6 bases separating them. CDR3 loop: CAWGLQETQYF. DNA of the CDR3: TGTGCCTGGGGACTACAAGAGACCCAGTACTTC.